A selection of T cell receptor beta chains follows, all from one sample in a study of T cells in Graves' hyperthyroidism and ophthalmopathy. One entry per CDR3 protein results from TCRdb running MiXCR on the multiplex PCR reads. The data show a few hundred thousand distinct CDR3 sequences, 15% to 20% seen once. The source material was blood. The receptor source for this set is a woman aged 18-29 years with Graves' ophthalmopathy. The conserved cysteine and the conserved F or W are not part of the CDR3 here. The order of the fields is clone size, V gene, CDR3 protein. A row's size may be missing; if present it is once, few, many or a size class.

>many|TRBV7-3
ASSLIGDGEGNEQF
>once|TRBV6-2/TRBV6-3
ASSYPPSTDTQY
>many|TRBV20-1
SAMWGDGDTQY
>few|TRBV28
ASSPGTGESNEKLF
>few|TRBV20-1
SAEDRGYGYT
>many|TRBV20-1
SATRGVNEQF
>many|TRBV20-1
SAGTGEAF
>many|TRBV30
AWRTRTGSGNTIY
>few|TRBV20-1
SARSGGESYEQY
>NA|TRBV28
ASRHGQGWQPQH
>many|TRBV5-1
ASSLEGGSNTEAF
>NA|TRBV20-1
SARPGLAGGYNEQF
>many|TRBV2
ASRDSPLRPYGYT
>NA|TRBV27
ASGRVEQY
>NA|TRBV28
ASSSPGTSGIGYEQY
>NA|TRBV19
ASRGQSSGYT
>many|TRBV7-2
ASSLTGGGRNQPQH
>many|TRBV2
ASQTRGNANSPLH
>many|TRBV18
ASSPSQSSGNTIY
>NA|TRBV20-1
SARDLGFSGSGGPEDYNEQF
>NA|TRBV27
ASSWGTHNEQF
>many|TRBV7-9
ASSLWDGNTEAF
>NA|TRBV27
ASSFSGGVSPLH
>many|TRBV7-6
ASSLPPQETQY
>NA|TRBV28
ASSRDREGYGYT
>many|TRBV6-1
ASSDEGGFTEAF
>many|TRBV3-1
ASSQDGAGYGYT
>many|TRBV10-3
AISDPRASVSYEQY
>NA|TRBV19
ASTARASTDTQY
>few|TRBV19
ASSIEASGGAYNEQF
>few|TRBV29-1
SVHPDPEAF